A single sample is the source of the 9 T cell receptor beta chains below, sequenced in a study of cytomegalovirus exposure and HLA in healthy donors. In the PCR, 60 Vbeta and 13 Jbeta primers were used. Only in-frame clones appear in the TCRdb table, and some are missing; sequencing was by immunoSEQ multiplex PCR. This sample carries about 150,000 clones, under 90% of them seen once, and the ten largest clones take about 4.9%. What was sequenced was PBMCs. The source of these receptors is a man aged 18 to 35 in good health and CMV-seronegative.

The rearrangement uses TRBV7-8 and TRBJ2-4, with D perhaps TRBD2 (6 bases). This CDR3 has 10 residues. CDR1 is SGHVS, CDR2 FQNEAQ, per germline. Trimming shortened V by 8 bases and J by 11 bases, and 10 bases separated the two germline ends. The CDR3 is CASGGLVQYF. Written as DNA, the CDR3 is TGTGCCAGCGGGGGGTTGGTTCAGTACTTC.

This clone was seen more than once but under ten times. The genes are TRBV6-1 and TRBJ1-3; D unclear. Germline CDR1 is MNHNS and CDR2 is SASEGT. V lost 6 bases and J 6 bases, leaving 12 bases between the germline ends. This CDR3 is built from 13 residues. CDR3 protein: CASRRASENTIYF. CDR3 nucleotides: TGTGCCAGCAGGAGGGCTTCGGAAAACACCATATATTTT.

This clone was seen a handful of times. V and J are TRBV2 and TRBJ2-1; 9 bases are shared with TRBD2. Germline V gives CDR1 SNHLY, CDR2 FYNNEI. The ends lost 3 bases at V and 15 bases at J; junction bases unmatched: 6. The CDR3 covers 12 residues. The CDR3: CASSDIAGARFF. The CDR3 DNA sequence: TGTGCCAGCAGTGACATAGCGGGAGCTCGGTTCTTC.

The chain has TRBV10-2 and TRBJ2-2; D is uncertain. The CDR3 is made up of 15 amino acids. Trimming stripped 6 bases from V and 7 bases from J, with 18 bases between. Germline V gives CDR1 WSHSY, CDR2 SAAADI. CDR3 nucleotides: TGCGCCAGCAGGCTGGGCCTAAAGGATGGCGGGGAGCTGTTTTTT. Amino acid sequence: CASRLGLKDGGELFF.

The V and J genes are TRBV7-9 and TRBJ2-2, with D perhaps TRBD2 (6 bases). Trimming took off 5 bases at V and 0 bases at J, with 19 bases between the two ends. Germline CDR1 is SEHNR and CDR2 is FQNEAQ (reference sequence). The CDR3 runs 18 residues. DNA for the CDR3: TGTGCCAGCAGCCTGCGGTTAGGAGGGCGGACGAACACCGGGGAGCTGTTTTTT. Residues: CASSLRLGGRTNTGELFF. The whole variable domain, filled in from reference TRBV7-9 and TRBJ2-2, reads DTGVSQNPRHKITKRGQNVTFRCDPISEHNRLYWYRQTLGQGPEFLTYFQNEAQLEKSRLLSDRFSAERPKGSFSTLEIQRTEQGDSAMYLCASSLRLGGRTNTGELFFGEGSRLTVL.

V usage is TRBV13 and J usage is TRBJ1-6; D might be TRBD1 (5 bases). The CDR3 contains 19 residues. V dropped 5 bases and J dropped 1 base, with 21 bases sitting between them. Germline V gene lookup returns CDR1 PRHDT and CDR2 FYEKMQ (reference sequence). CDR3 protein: CASSDGSGGIQSYNSPLHF. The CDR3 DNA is TGTGCCAGCAGCGACGGAAGTGGGGGGATCCAGTCCTATAATTCACCCCTCCACTTT.

CDR3 sequence: CASSPRTGGLNQPQHF. For the CDR3, the DNA is TGTGCCAGTAGTCCCCGGACAGGGGGCCTCAATCAGCCCCAGCATTTT. The V gene is TRBV19, the J gene TRBJ1-5; TRBD1 aligns across 11 bases. The V and J ends lost 5 bases and 3 bases, in that order; junction bases with no gene match: 6. The CDR3 is made up of 16 amino acids. CDR1 is LNHDA, CDR2 SQIVND, per germline (reference sequence).

The CDR3: CASSLGQGGNSPLHF. DNA for the CDR3: TGTGCCAGCAGCTTAGGGCAGGGAGGTAATTCACCCCTCCACTTT. The rearrangement uses TRBV7-8 and TRBJ1-6; maybe TRBD1 (5 bases). CDR1 is SGHVS, CDR2 FQNEAQ, per germline. V lost 1 base and J lost 6, with 10 bases in between. The CDR3 runs to 15 residues.

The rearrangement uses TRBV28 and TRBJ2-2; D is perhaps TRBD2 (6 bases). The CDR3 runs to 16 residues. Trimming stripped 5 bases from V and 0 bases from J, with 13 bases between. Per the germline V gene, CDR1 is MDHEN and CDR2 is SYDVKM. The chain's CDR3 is CASSTLADTNTGELFF. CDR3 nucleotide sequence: TGTGCCAGCAGTACCTTAGCGGACACGAACACCGGGGAGCTGTTTTTT.